This is a list of T cell receptor beta chains from one sample in a study of blood T cell repertoires in COVID-19. Measured with immunoSEQ multiplex PCR; TCRdb has only the in-frame clones, and not every one. This table holds around 54,000 clones, less than 95% found once. The specimen was peripheral blood. These receptors came from a woman aged 35 to 49 with active COVID-19. The CDR3 runs from the conserved cysteine through the conserved F or W. The D gene is left open where the match is weak.

j_call | d_call | v_call | cdr3_aa | cdr3_nt
TRBJ2-5 | - | TRBV28 | CASSPGESETQYF | TGTGCCAGCAGTCCAGGGGAAAGCGAGACCCAGTACTTC
TRBJ1-1 | - | TRBV27 | CASSPRDTYNTEAFF | TGTGCCAGCAGTCCCCGGGACACCTATAACACTGAAGCTTTCTTT
TRBJ2-4 | - | TRBV15 | CATSREYSDRPKNIQYF | TGTGCCACCAGCAGAGAGTACTCAGACAGACCCAAAAACATTCAGTACTTC
TRBJ1-6 | TRBD1 | TRBV18 | CASSPPPGQANSPLHF | TGTGCCAGCTCACCTCCCCCCGGACAGGCAAATTCACCCCTCCACTTT
TRBJ1-4 | - | TRBV3-1/TRBV3-2 | CASSPRGSATNEKLFF | TGTGCCAGCAGCCCGCGGGGGAGTGCAACTAATGAAAAACTGTTTTTT
TRBJ1-2 | - | TRBV4-2 | CASSQDRTVYYGYTF | TGTGCCAGCAGCCAAGACCGGACAGTTTACTATGGCTACACCTTC
TRBJ2-1 | - | TRBV7-9 | CASSLVGDSVRDEQFF | TGTGCCAGCAGCTTAGTGGGGGACTCCGTGCGAGATGAGCAGTTCTTC
TRBJ2-3 | - | TRBV18 | CASSPSSTDTQYF | TGTGCCAGCTCACCTTCTAGCACAGATACGCAGTATTTT
TRBJ1-3 | - | TRBV3-1/TRBV3-2 | CASSQDRVAGNTIYF | TGTGCCAGCAGCCAAGATCGGGTGGCTGGAAACACCATATATTTT
TRBJ1-6 | - | TRBV6-5 | CASSYSKDGALHF | TGTGCCAGCAGTTATTCTAAAGACGGGGCCCTCCACTTT
TRBJ2-3 | - | TRBV14 | CASSPRGLTRSDTQYF | TGTGCCAGCAGCCCCAGGGGTCTGACTCGCTCAGATACGCAGTATTTT
TRBJ2-7 | - | TRBV19 | CASSIGTGYEQYF | TGTGCCAGTAGTATAGGGACTGGCTACGAGCAGTACTTC
TRBJ1-2 | - | TRBV5-8 | CASSFWSAGNYGYTF | TGTGCCAGCAGCTTCTGGAGCGCGGGTAACTATGGCTACACCTTC
TRBJ1-2 | TRBD1 | TRBV4-3 | CASSQSRTGGDGYTF | TGCGCCAGCAGCCAATCTCGGACAGGGGGGGATGGCTACACCTTC
TRBJ2-7 | TRBD1 | TRBV6-2/TRBV6-3 | CASSSGQGGYEQYF | TGTGCCAGCAGTTCAGGACAGGGCGGCTACGAGCAGTACTTC
TRBJ1-4 | TRBD1 | TRBV29-1 | CSIRQGGNEKLFF | TGCAGCATCAGACAGGGTGGGAATGAAAAACTGTTTTTT